One and the same sample provided the 12 T cell receptor beta chains below, sequenced in a study of T cell responses to AZD1222 COVID-19 vaccine (dated by TCRdb to the early 2020s). Read against the paper, the sample's time point label means: about 28 days (+/-7) after the second vaccine dose. The library was generated by the immunoSEQ multiplex PCR assay. Entries here come from immuneACCESS through TCRdb and include only in-frame sequences with V and J called. Some clones fail to appear in such tables; in the studies checked, an unresolved V gene covers under half of the shortfall, and the cause of the remainder is unknown. The sample table holds 120,000 or so clones, of which 75% to 85% were seen once. The ten largest account for roughly a quarter of the sample. Material: peripheral blood, obtained 28 days after the second AZD1222 dose. The receptors originated from an adult who received the AZD1222 COVID-19 vaccine.

The rearrangement joins TRBV9 to TRBJ2-2; 7 bases fit TRBD2. V lost 3 bases, J lost 9 bases, and 8 bases stayed unmatched. The CDR3 spans 14 residues. Per germline, CDR1 SGDLS and CDR2 YYNGEE. This CDR3 is CASSGEGPRRELFF. CDR3 bases: TGTGCCAGCAGCGGGGAGGGGCCTCGACGGGAGCTGTTTTTT. The complete variable domain, with remaining parts taken from reference TRBV9 and TRBJ2-2, reads DSGVTQTPKHLITATGQRVTLRCSPRSGDLSVYWYQQSLDQGLQFLIQYYNGEERAKGNILERFSAQQFPDLHSELNLSSLELGDSALYFCASSGEGPRRELFFGEGSRLTVL.

The chain joins TRBV5-1 to TRBJ1-1; D is unresolved. Trimming stripped 0 bases from V and 2 bases from J, with 8 bases between. The CDR3 totals 14 residues. Germline CDR1 and CDR2: SGHRS and YFSETQ. The CDR3 DNA reads TGCGCCAGCAGCTTGGGGAGTCTCAACACTGAAGCTTTCTTT. This codes for CASSLGSLNTEAFF.

The chain is built from TRBV9 and TRBJ2-2; D may be TRBD1 (5 bases). The germline V and J ends were trimmed by 0 bases and 4 bases, with 10 bases remaining between them. Germline loops: CDR1 SGDLS, CDR2 YYNGEE. The CDR3 is 15 residues long. Here the CDR3 DNA reads TGTGCCAGCAGCGTAGCAGGGTCGGGCACCGGGGAGCTGTTTTTT. This encodes CASSVAGSGTGELFF. Drawing the rest from reference TRBV9 and TRBJ2-2, the complete variable domain is DSGVTQTPKHLITATGQRVTLRCSPRSGDLSVYWYQQSLDQGLQFLIQYYNGEERAKGNILERFSAQQFPDLHSELNLSSLELGDSALYFCASSVAGSGTGELFFGEGSRLTVL.

The chain is built from TRBV18 and TRBJ1-2; 9 bases line up with TRBD1. V lost 2 bases, J lost 3 bases, and 4 bases stayed unmatched. This CDR3 is built from 15 residues. Germline V gene sequence: CDR1 KGHSH, CDR2 LQKENI. The CDR3 nucleotides are TGTGCCAGCTCACCAAGGACAGGGGACGACTATGGCTACACCTTC. It specifies CASSPRTGDDYGYTF.

The chain uses TRBV6-2 or TRBV6-3 and TRBJ2-7; tentatively, D is TRBD1 (5 bases). CDR3 size: 12 residues. The V end lost 6 bases, the J end lost 8 bases, and 14 bases lay between the germline ends. Germline V gene data show CDR1 as MNHEY and CDR2 as SVGEGT. This CDR3 is CASSPIKGKQYF. In DNA, the CDR3 is TGTGCCAGCAGCCCCATCAAGGGGAAGCAGTACTTC.

The V and J genes are TRBV7-2 and TRBJ2-1; D call uncertain. Per the germline V gene, CDR1 is SGHTA and CDR2 is FQGNSA. The CDR3 consists of 16 residues. V lost 0 bases and J 0 bases, leaving 9 bases between the germline ends. CDR3 coding DNA: TGTGCCAGCAGCTTAGCGGGCCCATCCTCCTACAATGAGCAGTTCTTC. It yields the protein CASSLAGPSSYNEQFF.

This clone was observed a single time. This chain joins TRBV4-2 and TRBJ2-5; 10 bases align to TRBD1. The germline V gene has CDR1 LGHNA and CDR2 YNFKEQ. CDR3 length equals 16 residues. The trim removed 4 bases at V and 3 bases at J, leaving 8 bases unmatched. The CDR3 DNA follows: TGTGCCAGCAGCCCCCAGGACAGGGGGGGGGAAGAGACCCAGTACTTC. It yields the protein CASSPQDRGGEETQYF.

The V call is TRBV6-5, the J call TRBJ1-1, with D unresolved. Deletions cut 7 bases from V and 8 bases from J, with 20 bases between. Germline lookup yields CDR1 MNHEY and CDR2 SVGAGI. CDR3 length equals 14 residues. CDR3 DNA: TGTGCCAGCACTATGATTCCAGGAGGTGGCGAAGCTTTCTTT. As protein: CASTMIPGGGEAFF.

The CDR3 DNA reads as TGTGCCAGCAGCTCTCCCTGGGACAGGGGGAATCAGCCCCAGCATTTT. Translating it yields CASSSPWDRGNQPQHF. V gene TRBV7-2 combines with J gene TRBJ1-5; TRBD1 aligns across 11 bases. V shed 4 bases, J shed 4 bases, and the junction held 6 bases outside the gene matches. CDR3 length equals 16 residues. Germline loops: CDR1 SGHTA, CDR2 FQGNSA.

The rearrangement links TRBV12-5 to TRBJ1-1; 7 nucleotides agree with TRBD1. The germline V gene encodes CDR1 LGHNT and CDR2 FRNRAP. The CDR3 has 13 amino acids. Germline trimming cut 7 bases from V and 4 bases from J; bases unmatched to any gene: 6. DNA for the CDR3: TGTGCTAGTGCCTTGAGGACAGGCACTGAAGCTTTCTTT. Translated, it gives CASALRTGTEAFF.

The V and J genes are TRBV18 and TRBJ2-6; possible D gene TRBD2, 5 bases. Germline V gene data show CDR1 as KGHSH and CDR2 as LQKENI. Trimming took off 1 base at V and 2 bases at J, with 6 bases between the two ends. The CDR3 sequence is 15 residues long. The CDR3 reads CASSPQGAGANVLTF. The DNA for the CDR3 is TGTGCCAGCTCACCACAGGGAGCTGGGGCCAACGTCCTGACTTTC.

This chain joins TRBV5-1 and TRBJ2-7, with D perhaps given as TRBD1 or TRBD2 (5 bases each). Per the germline V gene, CDR1 is SGHRS and CDR2 is YFSETQ. The CDR3 loop spans 17 amino acids. V lost 4 bases to trimming and J lost 2 bases, with 22 bases between them. CDR3 DNA: TGCGCCAGCAGCCCCTCCCGACAGACTACTATAACCTACGAGCAGTACTTC. Amino acids: CASSPSRQTTITYEQYF.